These T cell receptor beta chains were read from a single sample in a study of T cells in localized non-small cell lung cancer. Here immunoSEQ multiplex PCR was the method, and the copy in TCRdb shows in-frame clones only, minus some. The sample lists under 2,000 clones, 35% to 55% occurring once. This material consisted of lung tumor tissue, taken before any cancer treatment. The source is a male donor older than 55 with stage II lung adenocarcinoma. Each CDR3 is given with its conserved first and last residue. The D gene is left open where the match is weak. Only some rows state a clone size, as once, few, many or a class for expanded clones.

j_gene | abundance | d_gene | v_gene | CDR3nt | CDR3aa
TRBJ1-1 | few | . | TRBV6-8 | TGTGCCAGCAGCTCCACAGGGCTGAACACTGAAGCTTTCTTT | CASSSTGLNTEAFF
TRBJ1-2 | medium-sized | TRBD1 | TRBV9 | TGTGCCAGCAGTGAAGACAGGGGGCCCTATGGCTACACCTTC | CASSEDRGPYGYTF
TRBJ1-5 | once | . | TRBV6-8 | TGTGCCAGCAGCAGGACACAGGGAACGGGGCAGCCCCAGCATTTT | CASSRTQGTGQPQHF
TRBJ2-2 | once | TRBD2 | TRBV14 | TGTGCCAGCAGCCAAGAAACGGGAGGGGTCCTGCGAACCGGGGAGCTGTTTTTT | CASSQETGGVLRTGELFF
TRBJ2-3 | . | TRBD1 | TRBV19 | TGTGCCAGTAGGGACAGGGTAAAGGACACAGATACGCAGTATTTT | CASRDRVKDTDTQYF
TRBJ2-2 | medium-sized | . | TRBV6-8 | TGTGCCAGCACCTCTTCGGGACCGGCCGGGGAGCTGTTTTTT | CASTSSGPAGELFF
TRBJ2-7 | . | TRBD1 | TRBV28 | TGTGCCAGCAGCCTTCTGGGACAGGGGGCCTACGAGCAGTACTTC | CASSLLGQGAYEQYF
TRBJ2-6 | . | TRBD1 | TRBV19 | TGTGCCAGCGGTGACAGGGGGAACTCTGGGGCCAACGTCCTGACTTTC | CASGDRGNSGANVLTF
TRBJ1-1 | . | TRBD1 | TRBV19 | TGTGCCAGTAGTATAGTGACCCCCCGGGACAGGGCATTGGGGGCTGAAGCTTTCTTT | CASSIVTPRDRALGAEAFF
TRBJ2-4 | few | . | TRBV6-8 | TGTGCCAGCAGTTACTCTCCTCGAAGTGGAAACATTCAGTACTTC | CASSYSPRSGNIQYF
TRBJ2-5 | few | TRBD1 | TRBV29-1 | TGCAGCGTCCCCAAGACAGGGACCATCAGGGAGACCCAGTACTTC | CSVPKTGTIRETQYF
TRBJ1-5 | . | TRBD1 | TRBV28 | TGTGCCAGCAGTTCGACAGGGCCGGGCCAGCCCCAGCATTTT | CASSSTGPGQPQHF
TRBJ1-2 | once | . | TRBV16 | TGTGCCAGCAGCCAATTTAACAGCCAGGGCTACACCTTC | CASSQFNSQGYTF
TRBJ2-1 | . | . | TRBV7-4 | TGTGCCAGCAGCTTAAGGCTAGCGTCCTACAATGAGCAGTTCTTC | CASSLRLASYNEQFF
TRBJ1-1 | . | TRBD1 | TRBV18 | TGTGCCAGCTCAATAGACAGGGAACGGGAGGCTTTCTTT | CASSIDREREAFF
TRBJ1-1 | . | . | TRBV29-1 | TGCAGCGCTCTACGGGGGACGGCTGAAGCTTTCTTT | CSALRGTAEAFF